This TCR beta chain was identified during a study of T cells in Graves' hyperthyroidism and ophthalmopathy. Study conclusions and caveats: Most clonotypes that expanded in the thyroid above 0.001 also showed up in blood.

Authors of the study amplified TCR beta CDR3 regions from RNA transcripts. First-round RT-PCR targeting the TCR CDR3 was performed with the HTBI primer set. TCRdb independently ran MiXCR on the multiplex PCR reads; one entry per CDR3 protein. The sample shows around 530,000 distinct CDR3 sequences, roughly 17% of them seen only once. With regard to this clonotype: Its target is not known.

V was pared by 5 bases and J by 3 bases, with 3 bases of the junction left unmatched. Germline CDR1 LNHDA, CDR2 SQIVND (reference sequence). The CDR3 runs to 13 residues. The chain combines TRBV19 with TRBJ1-1; 7 bases fit TRBD1. This TCR came from a woman under 30 with Graves' ophthalmopathy. The sample taken for sequencing was blood. The CDR3 sequence: CASSGTADTEAFF. CDR3 sequence (DNA): TGTGCCAGTAGTGGGACAGCTGACACTGAAGCTTTCTTT.